This T cell receptor beta chain was profiled in a study of blood T cell repertoires in COVID-19. The CDR3 contains 15 residues. The germline V gene has CDR1 SSHAT and CDR2 FNYEAQ (reference sequence). TCRdb's table, derived via immunoSEQ multiplex PCR, lists solely in-frame clones and lacks some. The sample yields 150,000 to 200,000 clones, approximately 92% seen once. A note on this clone: Compared with germline, one end of the junction differs, possibly owing to a read error.

This chain uses TRBV7-7 with TRBJ2-1; the D is unclear. Sequencing input: peripheral blood. The receptor's source is a man aged 45-65 years with acute or convalescent COVID-19. CDR3 region: CASSLTPSSYNEQFF. The CDR3 nucleotides are TGTGCTAGCAGCCTCACTCCGAGCTCCTACAATGAGCAGTTCTTC.